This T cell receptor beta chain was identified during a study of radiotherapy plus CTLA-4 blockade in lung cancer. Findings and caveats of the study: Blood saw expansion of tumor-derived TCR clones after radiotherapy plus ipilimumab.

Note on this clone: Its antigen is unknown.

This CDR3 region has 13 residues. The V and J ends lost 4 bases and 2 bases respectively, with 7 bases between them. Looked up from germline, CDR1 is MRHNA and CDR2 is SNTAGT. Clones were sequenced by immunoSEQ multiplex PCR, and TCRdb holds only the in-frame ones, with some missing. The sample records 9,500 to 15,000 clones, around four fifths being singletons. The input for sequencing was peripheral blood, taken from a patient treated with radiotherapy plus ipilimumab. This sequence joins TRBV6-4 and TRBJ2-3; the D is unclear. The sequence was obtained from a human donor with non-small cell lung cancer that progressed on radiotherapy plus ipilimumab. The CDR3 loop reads CASSVQTTDTQYF. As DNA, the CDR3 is TGTGCCAGCAGTGTGCAGACCACAGATACGCAGTATTTT.